This is a list of T cell receptor beta chains from one sample in a study of shared clonotypes between healthy human individuals. Generated by immunoSEQ multiplex PCR, the TCRdb table keeps only in-frame clones and is missing some. The sample lists 950,000 to 1,300,000 clones, about 70% seen once, with nearly 1.5% in the top ten. The sample was memory CD4+ T cells sorted from blood. Every receptor here comes from a man between 18 and 29 years old in good health. Both conserved end residues are part of each CDR3. The D gene is left open where the match is weak. Expanded clones are given a class, and other clones once, few, many or no size at all.

J gene,V gene,D gene,clone size,CDR3 length,CDR3 protein,CDR3 DNA
TRBJ2-4,TRBV28,.,.,15,CASNSLSSGKNIQYF,TGTGCCAGCAACTCCCTCTCGTCGGGCAAAAACATTCAGTACTTC
TRBJ1-5,TRBV30,.,.,16,CAWSDRAGRSNQPQHF,TGTGCCTGGAGTGATCGGGCAGGGCGCTCGAATCAGCCCCAGCATTTT
TRBJ2-3,TRBV10-2,TRBD2,.,15,CASRGLAGRADTQYF,TGCGCCAGCAGGGGACTAGCGGGAAGGGCAGATACGCAGTATTTT
TRBJ1-1,TRBV5-1,.,few,14,CASSSQGGDTEAFF,TGCGCCAGCAGCTCGCAGGGAGGGGACACTGAAGCTTTCTTT
TRBJ2-3,TRBV10-3,.,.,15,CAISDMVALTDTQYF,TGTGCCATCAGTGATATGGTAGCGCTCACAGATACGCAGTATTTT
TRBJ1-2,TRBV10-3,.,.,13,CAISPGFSSGYTF,TGTGCCATCAGTCCGGGGTTTAGCTCTGGCTACACCTTC
TRBJ2-1,TRBV18,.,.,12,CASSPDPFEQFF,TGTGCCAGCTCACCGGACCCCTTTGAGCAGTTCTTC
TRBJ2-2,TRBV18,.,.,16,CASSASYPQLTGELFF,TGTGCCAGCTCAGCCTCATACCCCCAACTCACCGGGGAGCTGTTTTTT
TRBJ1-3,TRBV28,TRBD1,.,15,CASSFRTGQGYTIYF,TGTGCCAGCAGTTTTCGTACCGGACAGGGGTACACCATATATTTT
TRBJ2-3,TRBV13,.,.,13,CASSFINTDTQYF,TGTGCCAGCAGCTTCATTAATACAGATACGCAGTATTTT
TRBJ1-2,TRBV7-8,.,.,13,CASSLGPEYGYTF,TGTGCCAGCAGCTTGGGGCCTGAATATGGCTACACCTTC
TRBJ2-1,TRBV5-4,TRBD1,.,14,CASSRPGQDNEQFF,TGTGCCAGCAGCCGGCCGGGACAGGACAATGAGCAGTTCTTC
TRBJ2-3,TRBV5-1,TRBD2,.,16,CASSLGSSGSRDTQYF,TGCGCCAGCAGCTTGGGGTCTAGCGGGAGTCGGGATACGCAGTATTTT
TRBJ2-1,TRBV30,.,.,14,CAWGPGRDYNEQFF,TGTGCCTGGGGCCCAGGGCGGGATTACAATGAGCAGTTCTTC
TRBJ1-6,TRBV4-1,TRBD1,.,15,CASSQFGTGNSPLHF,TGCGCCAGCAGCCAATTTGGGACAGGCAATTCACCCCTCCACTTT
TRBJ2-7,TRBV7-2,.,.,11,CASSLNDEQYF,TGTGCCAGCAGCTTAAATGACGAGCAGTACTTC
TRBJ1-3,TRBV30,.,.,14,CAWTDRFVGNTIYF,TGTGCCTGGACCGACAGGTTTGTTGGAAACACCATATATTTT
TRBJ2-7,TRBV5-1,TRBD1,few,13,CASSEGGGYEQYF,TGCGCCAGCAGCGAAGGGGGCGGATACGAGCAGTACTTC
TRBJ2-7,TRBV21-1,.,.,15,CASTLSGGLSYEQYF,TGTGCCAGCACCCTGTCGGGCGGACTTTCCTACGAGCAGTACTTC
TRBJ2-3,TRBV6-1,.,.,15,CASSVTRREEGTQYF,TGTGCCAGCAGTGTAACCCGGCGAGAAGAAGGTACGCAGTATTTT
TRBJ1-2,TRBV28,.,.,13,CASSLSWPYGYTF,TGTGCCAGCAGTTTATCGTGGCCCTATGGCTACACCTTC
TRBJ1-5,TRBV5-6,TRBD1,.,17,CASSLRTGAEGNQPQHF,TGTGCCAGCAGCCTACGGACAGGGGCGGAGGGCAATCAGCCCCAGCATTTT
TRBJ2-6,TRBV5-4,TRBD1,.,15,CASSLQGAVANVLTF,TGTGCCAGCAGCTTGCAGGGGGCGGTGGCCAACGTCCTGACTTTC
TRBJ2-7,TRBV2,TRBD2,.,15,CASSEPGTSGDEQYF,TGTGCCAGCAGTGAACCGGGGACTAGCGGGGACGAGCAGTACTTC